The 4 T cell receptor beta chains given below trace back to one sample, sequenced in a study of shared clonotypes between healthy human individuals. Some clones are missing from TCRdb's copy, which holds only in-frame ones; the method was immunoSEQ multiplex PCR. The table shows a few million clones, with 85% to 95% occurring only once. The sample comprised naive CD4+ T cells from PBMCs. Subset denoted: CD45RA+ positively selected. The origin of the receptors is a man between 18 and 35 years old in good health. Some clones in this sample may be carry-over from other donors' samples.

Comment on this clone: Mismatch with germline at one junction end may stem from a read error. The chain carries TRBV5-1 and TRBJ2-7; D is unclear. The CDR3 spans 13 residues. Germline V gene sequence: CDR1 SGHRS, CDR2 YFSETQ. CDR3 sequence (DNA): TGCGCCAGCAGGCTCGTACCCTCCTCCGAGCAGTACTTC. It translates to CASRLVPSSEQYF.

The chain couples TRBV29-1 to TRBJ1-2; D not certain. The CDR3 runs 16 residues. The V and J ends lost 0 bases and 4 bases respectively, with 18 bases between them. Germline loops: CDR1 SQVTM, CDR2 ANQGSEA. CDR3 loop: CSVEDLSDKGGYGYTF. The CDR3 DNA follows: TGCAGCGTTGAAGATCTTTCGGATAAGGGAGGCTATGGCTACACCTTC.

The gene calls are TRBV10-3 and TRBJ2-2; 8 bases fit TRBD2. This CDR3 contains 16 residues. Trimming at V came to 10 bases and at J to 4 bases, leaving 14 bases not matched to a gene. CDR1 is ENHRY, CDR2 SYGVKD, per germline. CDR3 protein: CATGGEQIGGTGELFF. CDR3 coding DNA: TGTGCCACGGGGGGGGAGCAGATTGGTGGCACCGGGGAGCTGTTTTTT.

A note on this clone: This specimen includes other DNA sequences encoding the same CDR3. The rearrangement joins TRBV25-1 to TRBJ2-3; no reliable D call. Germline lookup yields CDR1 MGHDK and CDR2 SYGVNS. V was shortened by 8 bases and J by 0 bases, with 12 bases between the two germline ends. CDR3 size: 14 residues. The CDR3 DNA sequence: TGTGCCAGCTCTGTCGCAGGCAGCACAGATACGCAGTATTTT. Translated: CASSVAGSTDTQYF.